Below, 5 T cell receptor beta chains from the same sample are listed, as sequenced in a study of tumor and adjacent non-tumor tissue in lung cancer. Three rounds of nested PCR, following a modified ARM-PCR protocol, produced the TCRbeta library. TCRdb itself ran the multiplex PCR reads through MiXCR, one entry per CDR3 protein. This table holds approximately 71,000 distinct CDR3 sequences, approximately 63% found once. This sample's RNA came from whole unsorted tissue. The sequencing sample was made of lung tumor tissue. The receptor source for this set is a man aged 45 to 65 with non-small cell lung cancer.

In its sample, this clonotype was seen many times. This sequence joins TRBV5-1 and TRBJ2-2, with 13 positions matching TRBD2. The CDR3 is 17 residues long. V lost 3 bases, J lost 2 bases, and 4 bases stayed unmatched. From germline, CDR1 is SGHRS and CDR2 YFSETQ. The CDR3 DNA is TGCGCCAGCAGCTGGACTAGCGGGAGCCCAAACACCGGGGAGCTGTTTTTT. Protein sequence: CASSWTSGSPNTGELFF.

On this clonotype itself: Possible read error: a much larger clone is one base away. The chain is built from TRBV28 and TRBJ1-2, with D possibly being TRBD1 (5 bases). The CDR3 consists of 13 residues. From germline, CDR1 is MDHEN and CDR2 SYDVKM. Trimming left V 7 bases short and J 3 bases short, with 12 bases between. CDR3 in DNA: TGTGCCAGCACTTTGGGGCTCCACTATGGCTACACCTTC. Protein product: CASTLGLHYGYTF.

On this clonotype: This may arise from a read error, as a much more abundant clone is one base away. V gene TRBV5-1 combines with J gene TRBJ2-1; 13 bases map to TRBD2. CDR1 SGHRS and CDR2 YFSETQ come from the germline V gene. The CDR3 covers 16 residues. The CDR3 DNA reads as TGCGCCAGCAGCTGGACTAGCGGGAGCTCCTACAATGGGCAGTTCTTC. Protein: CASSWTSGSSYNGQFF. The full variable domain, rest sourced from reference TRBV5-1 and TRBJ2-1, is KAGVTQTPRYLIKTRGQQVTLSCSPISGHRSVSWYQQTPGQGLQFLFEYFSETQRNKGNFPGRFSGRQFSNSRSEMNVSTLELGDSALYLCASSWTSGSSYNGQFFGPGTRLTVL.

Note on this clonotype: This clone may be a read error of a much larger clone one base away. The rearrangement uses TRBV12-3 or TRBV12-4 and TRBJ1-4; weak D call: TRBD1 (6 bases). This CDR3 has 14 residues. Written as DNA, the CDR3 is TGTGCCAGCAGCCCCGGGGGGGCGAGTGAAAAACAGTTTTTT. It encodes CASSPGGASEKQFF.

This rearrangement joins TRBV4-1 to TRBJ1-1; tentative D call: TRBD1 (5 bases). With 5 bases removed from V and 6 bases from J, the gap between germline ends came to 13 bases. CDR1 and CDR2 (germline): MGHRA, YSYEKL. The CDR3 covers 13 residues. In nucleotides, the CDR3 is TGCGCCAGCAGCAGTAACCGGGACGCTGAAGCTTTCTTT. It yields the protein CASSSNRDAEAFF.